The entry below gives a single T cell receptor (beta chain) sequence along with its context. The multiple sclerosis controls comprised treatment-naive patients whose relapsing-remitting disease was stable or active. This record comes from a study of CD8 T cells in Susac syndrome. RNA in amounts of roughly 0.45 to 1 ug was reverse transcribed with random hexamers. The method of amplification for TCR beta CDR3 was immunoSEQ multiplex PCR, covering 54 Vbeta and 13 Jbeta. TCRdb analysed the immunoSEQ multiplex PCR reads with MiXCR anew, one entry per CDR3 protein. The sample has 150,000 to 200,000 distinct CDR3 sequences, approximately 95% seen once. Sequenced: CD8+ T cells from PBMCs. The receptor was isolated from a human donor with multiple sclerosis.

CDR3 amino acids: CASRDRGCTDTQYF. The CDR3 nucleotides are TGCGCCAGCAGGGACAGGGGATGCACAGATACGCAGTATTTT. The V call is TRBV23-1, the J call TRBJ2-3; 9 bases match TRBD1. TRBV23-1 belongs to the ORF category, with a function that is uncertain. The V and J ends lost 6 bases and 1 base, in that order; junction bases with no gene match: 2. The CDR3 runs to 14 residues.